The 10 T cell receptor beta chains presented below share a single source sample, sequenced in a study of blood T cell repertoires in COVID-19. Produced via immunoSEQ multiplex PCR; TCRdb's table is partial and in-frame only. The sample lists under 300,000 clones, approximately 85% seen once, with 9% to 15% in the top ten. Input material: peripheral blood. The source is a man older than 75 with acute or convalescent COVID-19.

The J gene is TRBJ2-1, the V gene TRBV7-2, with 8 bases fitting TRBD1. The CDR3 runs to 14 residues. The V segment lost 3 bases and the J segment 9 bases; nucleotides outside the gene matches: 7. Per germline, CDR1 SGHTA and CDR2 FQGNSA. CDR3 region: CASSFSRGRAEQFF. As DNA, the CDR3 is TGTGCCAGCAGCTTCTCCAGGGGGCGGGCTGAGCAGTTCTTC.

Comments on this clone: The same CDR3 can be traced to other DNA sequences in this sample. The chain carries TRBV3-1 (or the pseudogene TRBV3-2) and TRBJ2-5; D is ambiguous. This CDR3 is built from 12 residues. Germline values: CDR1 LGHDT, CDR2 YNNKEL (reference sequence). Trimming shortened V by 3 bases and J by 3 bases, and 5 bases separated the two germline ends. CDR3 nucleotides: TGTGCCAGCAGCCACGGAGAAGAGACCCAGTACTTC. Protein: CASSHGEETQYF.

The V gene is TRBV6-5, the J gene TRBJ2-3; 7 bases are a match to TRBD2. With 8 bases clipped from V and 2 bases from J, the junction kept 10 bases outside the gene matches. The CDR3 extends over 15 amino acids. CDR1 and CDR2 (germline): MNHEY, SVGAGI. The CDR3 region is CASSRRGVDTDTQYF. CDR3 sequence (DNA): TGTGCCAGCTCACGACGGGGGGTCGACACAGATACGCAGTATTTT.

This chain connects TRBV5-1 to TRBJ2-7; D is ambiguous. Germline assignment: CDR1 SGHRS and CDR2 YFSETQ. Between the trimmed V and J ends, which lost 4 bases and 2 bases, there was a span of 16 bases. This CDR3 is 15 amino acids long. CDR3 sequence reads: CASSPGSLPAYEQYF. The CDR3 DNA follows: TGCGCCAGCAGCCCCGGGTCACTCCCTGCCTACGAGCAGTACTTC. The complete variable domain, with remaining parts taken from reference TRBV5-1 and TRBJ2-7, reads KAGVTQTPRYLIKTRGQQVTLSCSPISGHRSVSWYQQTPGQGLQFLFEYFSETQRNKGNFPGRFSGRQFSNSRSEMNVSTLELGDSALYLCASSPGSLPAYEQYFGPGTRLTVT.

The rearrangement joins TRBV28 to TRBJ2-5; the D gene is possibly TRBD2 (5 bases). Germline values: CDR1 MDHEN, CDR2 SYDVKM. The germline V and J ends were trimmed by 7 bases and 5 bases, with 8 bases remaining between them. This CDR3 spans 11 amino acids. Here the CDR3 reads CASNWRETQYF. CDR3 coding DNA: TGTGCCAGCAATTGGAGGGAGACCCAGTACTTC.

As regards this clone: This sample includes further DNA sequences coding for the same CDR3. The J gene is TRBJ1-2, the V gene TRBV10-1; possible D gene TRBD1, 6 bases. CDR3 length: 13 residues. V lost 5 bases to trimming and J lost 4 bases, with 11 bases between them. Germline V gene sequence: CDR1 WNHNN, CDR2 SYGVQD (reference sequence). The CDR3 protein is CASSPQGPYGYTF. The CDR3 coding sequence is TGCGCCAGCAGTCCACAGGGACCCTATGGCTACACCTTC.

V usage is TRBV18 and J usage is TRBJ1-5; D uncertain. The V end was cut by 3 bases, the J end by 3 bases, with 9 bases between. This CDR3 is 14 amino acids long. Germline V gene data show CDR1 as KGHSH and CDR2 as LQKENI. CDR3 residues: CASSPGILNQPQHF. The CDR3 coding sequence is TGTGCCAGCTCACCCGGGATCCTCAATCAGCCCCAGCATTTT.

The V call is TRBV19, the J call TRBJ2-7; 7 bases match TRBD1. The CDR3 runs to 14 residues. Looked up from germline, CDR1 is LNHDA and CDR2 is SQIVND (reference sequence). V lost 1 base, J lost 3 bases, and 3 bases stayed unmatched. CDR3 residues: CASSIAHRGYEQYF. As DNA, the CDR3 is TGTGCCAGTAGTATAGCGCACAGGGGCTACGAGCAGTACTTC.

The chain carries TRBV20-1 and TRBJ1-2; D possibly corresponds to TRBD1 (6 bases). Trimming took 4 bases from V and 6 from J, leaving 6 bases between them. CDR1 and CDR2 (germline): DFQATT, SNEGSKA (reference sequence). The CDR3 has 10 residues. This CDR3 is CSANRDGYTF. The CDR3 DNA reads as TGCAGTGCTAACAGGGATGGCTACACCTTC.

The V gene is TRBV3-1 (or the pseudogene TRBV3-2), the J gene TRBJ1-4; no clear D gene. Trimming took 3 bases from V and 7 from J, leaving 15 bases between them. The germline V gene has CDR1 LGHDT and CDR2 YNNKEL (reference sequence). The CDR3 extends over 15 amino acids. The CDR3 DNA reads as TGTGCCAGCAGCCAGTTCTCCGGGCGGGGTGAAAAACTGTTTTTT. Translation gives CASSQFSGRGEKLFF.